These T cell receptor beta chains were read from a single sample in a study of blood T cell repertoires in COVID-19. Measured with immunoSEQ multiplex PCR; TCRdb has only the in-frame clones, and not every one. Of over 110,000 clones listed, 65% to 85% are singletons. The sample comprised peripheral blood. These receptor sequences come from a woman aged 55-70 years with acute or convalescent COVID-19. Each CDR3 is given without its conserved first and last residue. D genes are given only for firm matches. Clone size appears in some rows only: once, few, many, or a class for an expanded clone.

V | D | size | CDR3
TRBV5-1 | TRBD1 | NA | ASSLGTGDPNTGELF
TRBV5-4 | TRBD2 | NA | ASSRAGGTRLEQY
TRBV20-1 | NA | once | SASETTTNEKLF
TRBV28 | TRBD2 | NA | ASSLWASGRVYEQY
TRBV6-5 | NA | once | ASRLFSSYNEQF
TRBV30 | NA | once | AWDDSFNEQF
TRBV5-1 | NA | NA | ASSLRAGLGELF
TRBV18 | NA | NA | ASSPREDTQY
TRBV7-2 | NA | once | ASSLVGGDGYT
TRBV7-9 | TRBD1 | NA | ASSPSGTGLTGELF
TRBV5-1 | TRBD2 | NA | ASSLAAGLVSEQF
TRBV7-9 | NA | NA | ASSPDGGNEKLF
TRBV2 | NA | few | ASSGQGMDTGELF
TRBV10-3 | TRBD1 | NA | AISGGHTGAPYEQY
TRBV6-5 | NA | NA | ASKNPQGNSPLH
TRBV29-1 | NA | NA | SVAGQGPPLWGEQY
TRBV19 | TRBD1 | few | ASSVLGGLAQPQH
TRBV5-1 | NA | NA | ASSLGGDTDTQY
TRBV6-5 | TRBD1 | NA | ASDRGRSNQPQH
TRBV3-1/TRBV3-2 | TRBD2 | NA | ASSHALAGVNEQF
TRBV3-1/TRBV3-2 | NA | NA | ASSSTGSVAQNEQF
TRBV25-1 | TRBD1 | NA | ASSRDRAPFEQF
TRBV24-1 | NA | NA | ATRGAEFYSNQPQH
TRBV5-4 | TRBD1 | once | ASSPGQGATNEQF
TRBV7-9 | NA | NA | ASSFPREQF
TRBV18 | TRBD1 | NA | ASSPAYGDSSGNTIY
TRBV7-8 | NA | NA | ASSLGGSWETQY
TRBV30 | TRBD1 | few | AWSVDGQGIQPQH
TRBV29-1 | NA | NA | SVAQNQETQY
TRBV9 | TRBD2 | NA | ASSAGLVYNEQF
TRBV24-1 | TRBD2 | NA | ATSDEGAGFQETQY
TRBV5-4 | TRBD2 | NA | ASSPTSARTDTQY
TRBV5-6 | NA | few | ASSPDPGNTIY
TRBV7-8 | NA | few | ASSLDLGDRGYT
TRBV13 | TRBD2 | NA | ASSLLLSGGSTEQY
TRBV28 | TRBD1 | NA | ASSTGTGVNEQF
TRBV21-1 | NA | NA | ASSKGETGGNNEQF
TRBV6-1 | NA | NA | ASSEALGQGYNQPQH
TRBV5-1 | TRBD1 | few | ASSLTGQGNHEQY
TRBV5-1 | TRBD2 | NA | ASSLALAGGNEQF
TRBV10-3 | TRBD2 | NA | AIRGLAGANPVRFEQF
TRBV7-9 | NA | once | ASSSPRGGLSRSSYEQY
TRBV7-9 | TRBD1 | once | ASSLSTGPDEQY
TRBV2 | NA | NA | ASSITGSPRSGANVLT
TRBV30 | NA | NA | AWKNTGSSYNSPLH
TRBV12-3/TRBV12-4 | NA | once | ASSLGVKSGYT
TRBV18 | TRBD2 | NA | ASSRYSGSGNEQF
TRBV6-2/TRBV6-3 | TRBD2 | NA | ASSLYFPSGREGVNEQF